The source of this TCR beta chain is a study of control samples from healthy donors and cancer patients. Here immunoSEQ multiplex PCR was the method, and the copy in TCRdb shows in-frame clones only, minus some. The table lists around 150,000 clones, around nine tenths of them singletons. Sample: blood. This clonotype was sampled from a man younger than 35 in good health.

The CDR3 DNA sequence: TGTGCCAGCAGCAACCTGGTGGCGGAGAATTCACCCCTCCACTTT. This encodes CASSNLVAENSPLHF. V usage is TRBV5-6 and J usage is TRBJ1-6; D unresolved. Between the trimmed V and J ends, which lost 4 bases and 7 bases, there was a span of 15 bases. Germline V gene lookup returns CDR1 SGHDT and CDR2 YYEEEE. CDR3 size: 15 residues.